This TCR beta chain was profiled in a study of T cells in Graves' hyperthyroidism and ophthalmopathy. Regions amplified from RNA transcripts were the TCR beta CDR3 regions. During a first-round RT-PCR of the TCR CDR3, the HTBI primer set was used. TCRdb re-called the multiplex PCR reads with MiXCR, one entry per CDR3 protein. The repertoire holds around 340,000 distinct CDR3 sequences, roughly 17% seen once, with around 34% in the top ten. Hyperthyroidism had been newly diagnosed in patients aged 18 to 65, and its duration was under 2 months. Per germline, CDR1 MGHDK and CDR2 SYGVNS. The CDR3 sequence is 12 residues long. V was trimmed by 9 bases and J by 10 bases, leaving 18 bases between them.

Sequencing used blood. The clonotype comes from a man aged 30-40 years with Graves' hyperthyroidism. J is TRBJ1-1 and V is TRBV25-1; tentatively, D is TRBD1 (6 bases). CDR3 in amino acids: CASQGGPQIAFF. The CDR3 DNA reads as TGTGCCAGTCAAGGGGGGCCCCAGATAGCTTTCTTT.